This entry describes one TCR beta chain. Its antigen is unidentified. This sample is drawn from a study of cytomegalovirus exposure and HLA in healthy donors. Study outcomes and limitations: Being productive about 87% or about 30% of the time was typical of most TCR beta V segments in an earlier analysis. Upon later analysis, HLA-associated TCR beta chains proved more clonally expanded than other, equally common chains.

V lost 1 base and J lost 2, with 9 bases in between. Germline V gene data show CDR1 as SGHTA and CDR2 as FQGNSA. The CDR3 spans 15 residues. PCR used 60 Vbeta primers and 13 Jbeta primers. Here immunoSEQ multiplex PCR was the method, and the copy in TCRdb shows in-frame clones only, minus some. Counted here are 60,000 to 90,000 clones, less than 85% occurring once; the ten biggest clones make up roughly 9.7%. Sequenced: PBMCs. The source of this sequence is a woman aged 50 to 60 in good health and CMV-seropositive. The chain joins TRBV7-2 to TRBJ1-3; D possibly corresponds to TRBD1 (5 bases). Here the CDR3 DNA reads TGTGCCAGCAGCTTAGGGGGGGGTCCTGGAAACACCATATATTTT. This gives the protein CASSLGGGPGNTIYF.